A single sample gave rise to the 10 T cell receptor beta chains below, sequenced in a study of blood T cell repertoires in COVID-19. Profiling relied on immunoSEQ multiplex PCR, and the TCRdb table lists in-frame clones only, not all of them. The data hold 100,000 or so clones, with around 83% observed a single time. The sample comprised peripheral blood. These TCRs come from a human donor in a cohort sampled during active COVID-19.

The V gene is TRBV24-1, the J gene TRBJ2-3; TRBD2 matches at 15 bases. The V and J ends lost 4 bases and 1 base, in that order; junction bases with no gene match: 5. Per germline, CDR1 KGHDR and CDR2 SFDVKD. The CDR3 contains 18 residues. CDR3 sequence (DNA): TGTGCCACCAGTGACCCCGGGACTAGCGGGGGGCGCACAGATACGCAGTATTTT. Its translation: CATSDPGTSGGRTDTQYF.

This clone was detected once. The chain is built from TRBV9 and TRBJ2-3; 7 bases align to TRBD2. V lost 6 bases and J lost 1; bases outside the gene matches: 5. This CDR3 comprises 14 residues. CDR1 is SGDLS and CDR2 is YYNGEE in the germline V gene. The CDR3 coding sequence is TGTGCCAGCAACAACGCGGGGGGCACAGATACGCAGTATTTT. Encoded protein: CASNNAGGTDTQYF. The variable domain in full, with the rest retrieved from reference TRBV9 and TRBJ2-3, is DSGVTQTPKHLITATGQRVTLRCSPRSGDLSVYWYQQSLDQGLQFLIQYYNGEERAKGNILERFSAQQFPDLHSELNLSSLELGDSALYFCASNNAGGTDTQYFGPGTRLTVL.

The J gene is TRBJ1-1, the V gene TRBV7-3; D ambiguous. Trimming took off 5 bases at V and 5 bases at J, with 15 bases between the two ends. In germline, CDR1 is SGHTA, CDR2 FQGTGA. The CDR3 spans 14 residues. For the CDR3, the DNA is TGTGCCAGCAGCCTGCCTGAGGATCGAACTGAAGCTTTCTTT. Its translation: CASSLPEDRTEAFF.

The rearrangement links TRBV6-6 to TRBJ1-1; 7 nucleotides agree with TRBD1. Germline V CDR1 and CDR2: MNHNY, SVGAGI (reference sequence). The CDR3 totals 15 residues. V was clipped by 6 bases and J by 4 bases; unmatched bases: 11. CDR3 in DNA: TGTGCCAGCAGCCAACAGGGGCCCTTTCTCACTGAAGCTTTCTTT. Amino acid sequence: CASSQQGPFLTEAFF.

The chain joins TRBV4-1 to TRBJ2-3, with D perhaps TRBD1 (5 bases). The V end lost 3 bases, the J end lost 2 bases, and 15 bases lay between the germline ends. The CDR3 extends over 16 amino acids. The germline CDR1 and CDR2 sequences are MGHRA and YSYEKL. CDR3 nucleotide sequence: TGCGCCAGCAGCCATACGACAGCCCGGCACACAGATACGCAGTATTTT. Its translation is CASSHTTARHTDTQYF.

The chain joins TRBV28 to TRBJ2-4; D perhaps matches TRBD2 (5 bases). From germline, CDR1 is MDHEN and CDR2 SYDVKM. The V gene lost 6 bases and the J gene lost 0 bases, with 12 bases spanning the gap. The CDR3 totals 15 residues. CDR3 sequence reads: CASRGQSGAKNIQYF. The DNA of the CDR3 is TGTGCCAGCAGAGGGCAGAGCGGAGCCAAAAACATTCAGTACTTC.

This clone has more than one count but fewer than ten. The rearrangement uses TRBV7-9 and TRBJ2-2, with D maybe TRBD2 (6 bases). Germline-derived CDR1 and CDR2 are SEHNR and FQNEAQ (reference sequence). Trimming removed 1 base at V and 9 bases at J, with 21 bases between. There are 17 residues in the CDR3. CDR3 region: CASSLESGDRDGRELFF. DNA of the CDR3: TGTGCCAGCAGCTTAGAATCGGGAGACCGGGATGGAAGGGAGCTGTTTTTT.

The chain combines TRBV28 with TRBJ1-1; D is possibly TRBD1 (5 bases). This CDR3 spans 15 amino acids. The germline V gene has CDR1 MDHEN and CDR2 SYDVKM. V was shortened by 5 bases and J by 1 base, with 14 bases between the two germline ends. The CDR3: CASSPGDAGNTEAFF. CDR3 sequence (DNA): TGTGCCAGCAGTCCGGGGGACGCGGGGAACACTGAAGCTTTCTTT.

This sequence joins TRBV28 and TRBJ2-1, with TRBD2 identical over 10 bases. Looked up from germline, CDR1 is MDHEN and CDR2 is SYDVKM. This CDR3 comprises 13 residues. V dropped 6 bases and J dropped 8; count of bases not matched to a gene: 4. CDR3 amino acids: CASRLAGRDEQFF. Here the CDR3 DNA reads TGTGCCAGCAGACTAGCGGGGCGGGATGAGCAGTTCTTC.

CDR3: CASSPRDRPETQYF. Here the CDR3 DNA reads TGTGCCAGCAGCCCAAGGGACAGGCCGGAGACCCAGTACTTC. V is TRBV9 and J is TRBJ2-5; TRBD1 matches 8 bases. The J segment lost 5 bases and the V segment lost 4 bases, leaving 7 bases of the junction unmatched. Germline loops: CDR1 SGDLS, CDR2 YYNGEE. This CDR3 is 14 amino acids long.